The sequence of this T cell receptor (beta chain) was determined in a study of blood T cells in healthy people across ages. Every sample gave at least 6 micrograms of total RNA when it was extracted. Per germline, CDR1 SEHNR and CDR2 FQNEAQ (reference sequence). V shed 4 bases, J shed 9 bases, and the junction held 6 bases outside the gene matches. The CDR3 loop spans 13 amino acids. A few counts support this clonotype. A sample-barcoded 5' primer and a J-beta primer mix were used in a second PCR of about 6 to 12 cycles. TCRdb used MiXCR to reprocess the 5' RACE reads, holding one entry per CDR3 protein. The sample has roughly 560,000 distinct CDR3 sequences, less than 25% seen once. These sequences were also reported in another study, on T cells of mothers and their children. As reported in that work: Every mother supplied over 8 million TCR beta CDR3 reads and every child some 3 million.

Specimen: blood. The chain combines TRBV7-9 with TRBJ2-7, with 10 bases that match TRBD1. This receptor was identified in a boy aged 5-17 years in good health. The CDR3 nucleotides are TGTGCCAGCAGCTGGACCGGGACAGGGGTGCAGTACTTC. It codes for CASSWTGTGVQYF.